Below are 6 T cell receptor beta chains sequenced from a single sample in a study of cytomegalovirus exposure and HLA in healthy donors. PCR used 60 Vbeta primers and 13 Jbeta primers. Sequenced by immunoSEQ multiplex PCR; TCRdb stores in-frame clones only, minus some. The sample is made up of approximately 120,000 clones, and the top ten hold 2% of it. Sequenced input: PBMCs. The receptors were sampled from a woman between 55 and 75 years old in good health and CMV-seronegative.

This chain uses TRBV19 with TRBJ2-3; 8 bases align to TRBD2. The CDR3 is made up of 16 amino acids. V was pared by 5 bases and J by 2 bases, with 9 bases of the junction left unmatched. Germline values: CDR1 LNHDA, CDR2 SQIVND (reference sequence). CDR3 nucleotides: TGTGCCAGTAGTTCGGGCCAGCGGGGGTACACAGATACGCAGTATTTT. Its protein is CASSSGQRGYTDTQYF.

The V and J genes are TRBV14 and TRBJ2-1; D perhaps matches TRBD2 (6 bases). The germline CDR1 and CDR2 sequences are SGHDN and FVKESK. Trimming took 0 bases from V and 2 from J, leaving 14 bases between them. This CDR3 has 17 residues. CDR3 loop: CASSQDRLAPTYNEQFF. The CDR3 nucleotides read TGTGCCAGCAGCCAAGATCGGCTAGCGCCTACCTACAATGAGCAGTTCTTC.

The chain combines TRBV30 with TRBJ2-1; no clear D gene. V was cut by 5 bases and J by 4 bases, with 6 bases left in between. Per germline, CDR1 GTSNPN and CDR2 SVGIG (reference sequence). This CDR3 comprises 11 residues. CDR3 loop: CAWVVYNEQFF. The CDR3 region has the DNA TGTGCCTGGGTTGTATACAATGAGCAGTTCTTC.

The chain carries TRBV11-3 and TRBJ2-3, with D possibly TRBD2 on 5 matching bases. CDR1 is SGHNT, CDR2 YENEEA, per germline. This CDR3 comprises 14 residues. With 2 bases removed from V and 0 bases from J, the gap between germline ends came to 6 bases. The CDR3 loop reads CASSLRGSTDTQYF. CDR3 sequence (DNA): TGTGCCAGCAGCTTACGGGGAAGCACAGATACGCAGTATTTT. Full variable domain (rest looked up from reference TRBV11-3 and TRBJ2-3): EAGVVQSPRYKIIEKKQPVAFWCNPISGHNTLYWYLQNLGQGPELLIRYENEEAVDDSQLPKDRFSAERLKGVDSTLKIQPAELGDSAVYLCASSLRGSTDTQYFGPGTRLTVL.

The rearrangement uses TRBV6-4 and TRBJ1-1; D perhaps matches TRBD1 (6 bases). Trimming removed 0 bases at V and 1 base at J, with 9 bases between. The germline V gene has CDR1 MRHNA and CDR2 SNTAGT. The CDR3 covers 15 residues. The CDR3 protein is CASSDSAGANTEAFF. DNA for the CDR3: TGTGCCAGCAGTGACTCAGCGGGGGCGAACACTGAAGCTTTCTTT.

The chain couples TRBV5-1 to TRBJ1-5; 9 positions agree with TRBD1. CDR3 length: 16 residues. The ends lost 4 bases at V and 7 bases at J; junction bases unmatched: 12. CDR1 and CDR2 from the germline V gene are SGHRS and YFSETQ. The CDR3 sequence: CASSAGTGPLDQPQHF. Written as DNA, the CDR3 is TGCGCCAGCAGCGCTGGGACAGGGCCTCTGGACCAGCCCCAGCATTTT.